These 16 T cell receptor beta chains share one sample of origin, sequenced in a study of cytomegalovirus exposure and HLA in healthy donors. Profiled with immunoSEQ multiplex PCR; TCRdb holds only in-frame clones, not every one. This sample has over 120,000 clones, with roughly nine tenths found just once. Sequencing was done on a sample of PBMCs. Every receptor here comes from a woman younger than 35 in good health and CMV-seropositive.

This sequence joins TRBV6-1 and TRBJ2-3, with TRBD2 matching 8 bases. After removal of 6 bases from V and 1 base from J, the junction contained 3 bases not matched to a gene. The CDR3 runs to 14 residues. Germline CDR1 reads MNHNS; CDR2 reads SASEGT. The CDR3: CASRPAGGTDTQYF. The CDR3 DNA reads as TGTGCCAGCAGGCCAGCGGGGGGCACAGATACGCAGTATTTT.

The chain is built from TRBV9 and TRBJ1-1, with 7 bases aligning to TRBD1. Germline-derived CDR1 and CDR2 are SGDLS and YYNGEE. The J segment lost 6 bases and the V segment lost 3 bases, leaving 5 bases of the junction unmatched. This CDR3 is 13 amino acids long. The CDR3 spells CASSGGTAPEAFF. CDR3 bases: TGTGCCAGCAGCGGAGGGACAGCGCCTGAAGCTTTCTTT.

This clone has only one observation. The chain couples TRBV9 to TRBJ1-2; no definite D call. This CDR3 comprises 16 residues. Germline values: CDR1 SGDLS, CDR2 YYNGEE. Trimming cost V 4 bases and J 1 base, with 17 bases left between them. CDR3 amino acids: CASSPAPLAINYGYTF. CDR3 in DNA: TGTGCCAGCAGCCCCGCCCCGTTAGCAATTAACTATGGCTACACCTTC.

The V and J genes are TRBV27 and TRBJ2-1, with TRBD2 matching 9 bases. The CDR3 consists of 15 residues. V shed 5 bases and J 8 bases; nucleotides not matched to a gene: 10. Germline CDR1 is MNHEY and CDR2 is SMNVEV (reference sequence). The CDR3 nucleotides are TGTGCCAGCAGTCCCAGGCAGCGGGGGGTTGATGAGCAGTTCTTC. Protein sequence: CASSPRQRGVDEQFF.

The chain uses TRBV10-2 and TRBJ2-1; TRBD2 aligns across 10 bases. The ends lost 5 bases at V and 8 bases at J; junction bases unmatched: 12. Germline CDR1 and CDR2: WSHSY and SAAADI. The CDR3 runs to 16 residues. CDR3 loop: CASSPLSGGAEDEQFF. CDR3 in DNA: TGCGCCAGCAGTCCCCTGAGCGGGGGGGCCGAGGATGAGCAGTTCTTC.

The CDR3 region has the DNA TGCAGCGTTGGACTCCCTAGCTACGAGCAGTACTTC. Translating it yields CSVGLPSYEQYF. The gene calls are TRBV29-1 and TRBJ2-7; D ambiguous. The germline CDR1 and CDR2 sequences are SQVTM and ANQGSEA. The length of the CDR3 is 12 residues. Trimming removed 4 bases from V and 3 bases from J, with 10 bases in between.

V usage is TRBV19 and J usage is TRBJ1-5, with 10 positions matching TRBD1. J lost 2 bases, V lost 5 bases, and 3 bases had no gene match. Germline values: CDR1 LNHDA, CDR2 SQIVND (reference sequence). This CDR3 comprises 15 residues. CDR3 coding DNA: TGTGCCAGTAGTGTCGGGACAGGGGGCAATCAGCCCCAGCATTTT. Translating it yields CASSVGTGGNQPQHF.

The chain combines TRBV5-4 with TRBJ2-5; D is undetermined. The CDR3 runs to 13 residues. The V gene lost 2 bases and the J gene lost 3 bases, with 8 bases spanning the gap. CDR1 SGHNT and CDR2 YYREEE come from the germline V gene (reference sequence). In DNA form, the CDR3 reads TGTGCCAGCAGCTTAATTCAGGAAGAGACCCAGTACTTC. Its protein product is CASSLIQEETQYF.

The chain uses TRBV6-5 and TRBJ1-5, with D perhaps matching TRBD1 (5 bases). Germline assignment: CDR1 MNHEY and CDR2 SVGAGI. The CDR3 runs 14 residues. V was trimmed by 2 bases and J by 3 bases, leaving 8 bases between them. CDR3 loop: CASSYRGFNQPQHF. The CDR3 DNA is TGTGCCAGCAGTTACAGGGGATTCAATCAGCCCCAGCATTTT.

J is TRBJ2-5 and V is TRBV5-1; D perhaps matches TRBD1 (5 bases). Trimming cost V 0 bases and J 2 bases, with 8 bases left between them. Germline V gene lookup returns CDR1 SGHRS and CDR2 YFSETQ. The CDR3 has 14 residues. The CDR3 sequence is CASSLGQLQETQYF. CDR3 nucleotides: TGCGCCAGCAGCTTGGGACAGTTACAAGAGACCCAGTACTTC.

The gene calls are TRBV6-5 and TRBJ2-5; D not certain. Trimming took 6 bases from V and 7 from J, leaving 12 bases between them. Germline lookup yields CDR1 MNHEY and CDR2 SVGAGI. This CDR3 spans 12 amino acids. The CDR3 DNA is TGTGCCAGCAGAGTCGCGGCCGGGACCCAGTACTTC. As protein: CASRVAAGTQYF.

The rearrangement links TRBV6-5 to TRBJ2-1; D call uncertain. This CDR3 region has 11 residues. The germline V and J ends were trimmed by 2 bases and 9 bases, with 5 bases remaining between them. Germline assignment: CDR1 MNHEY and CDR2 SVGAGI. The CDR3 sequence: CASSYLLEQFF. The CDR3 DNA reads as TGTGCCAGCAGTTACCTTCTTGAGCAGTTCTTC.

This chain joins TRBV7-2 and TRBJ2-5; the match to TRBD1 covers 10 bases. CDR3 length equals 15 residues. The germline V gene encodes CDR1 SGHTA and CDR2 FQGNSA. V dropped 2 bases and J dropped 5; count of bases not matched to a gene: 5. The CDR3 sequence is CASSLKGQGMETQYF. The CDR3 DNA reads TGTGCCAGCAGCTTAAAGGGACAGGGGATGGAGACCCAGTACTTC.

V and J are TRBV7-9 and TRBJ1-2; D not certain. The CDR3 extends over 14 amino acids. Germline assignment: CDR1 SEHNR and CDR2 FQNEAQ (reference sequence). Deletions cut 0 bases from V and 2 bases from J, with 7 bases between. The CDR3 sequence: CASSLAQTNYGYTF. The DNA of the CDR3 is TGTGCCAGCAGCTTAGCACAGACAAACTATGGCTACACCTTC.

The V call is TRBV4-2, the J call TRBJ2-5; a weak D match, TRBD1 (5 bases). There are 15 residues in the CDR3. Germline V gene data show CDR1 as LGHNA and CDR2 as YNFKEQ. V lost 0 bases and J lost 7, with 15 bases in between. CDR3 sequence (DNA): TGTGCCAGCAGCCAAGATCTGATGGGGCTGGGGACCCAGTACTTC. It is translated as CASSQDLMGLGTQYF.

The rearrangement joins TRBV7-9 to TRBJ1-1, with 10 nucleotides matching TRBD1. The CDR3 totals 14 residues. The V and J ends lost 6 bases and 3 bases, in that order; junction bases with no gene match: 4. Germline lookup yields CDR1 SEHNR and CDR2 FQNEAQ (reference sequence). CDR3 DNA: TGTGCCAGCAGAAACGGACAGGGGGACACTGAAGCTTTCTTT. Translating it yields CASRNGQGDTEAFF.